One and the same sample provided the 4 T cell receptor beta chains below, sequenced in a study of siplizumab effects on memory and regulatory T cells. Profiled with immunoSEQ multiplex PCR; TCRdb holds only in-frame clones, not every one. This repertoire shows over 85,000 clones, around 90% found once; its top ten account for about 1.1%. Specimen: CD4+ T cells sorted from blood. The origin of the receptors is a human donor in good health.

The chain uses TRBV19 and TRBJ1-4, with 8 bases that match TRBD1. Trimming removed 3 bases from V and 8 bases from J; junction bases left unmatched: 5. Per the germline V gene, CDR1 is LNHDA and CDR2 is SQIVND (reference sequence). The CDR3 loop spans 14 amino acids. CDR3 DNA: TGTGCCAGTAGTATTGACAGGGGATCCGAAAAACTGTTTTTT. This gives the protein CASSIDRGSEKLFF.

This sequence joins TRBV7-8 and TRBJ2-4, with 7 positions matching TRBD1. This CDR3 has 15 residues. The germline CDR1 and CDR2 sequences are SGHVS and FQNEAQ. Trimming at V came to 3 bases and at J to 4 bases, leaving 6 bases not matched to a gene. CDR3: CASSFGRTGKNIQYF. DNA of the CDR3: TGTGCCAGCAGCTTTGGCCGGACAGGAAAAAACATTCAGTACTTC.

The rearrangement links TRBV7-9 to TRBJ2-1; D possibly corresponds to TRBD2 (6 bases). Deletions cut 6 bases from V and 4 bases from J, with 13 bases between. This CDR3 is 14 amino acids long. The V gene's germline CDR1 is SEHNR and CDR2 FQNEAQ (reference sequence). CDR3 in amino acids: CASRLKGTYNEQFF. The CDR3 DNA is TGTGCCAGCAGATTAAAAGGGACTTACAATGAGCAGTTCTTC.

In its sample, this clone was seen once. The gene calls are TRBV19 and TRBJ1-5; D remains unclear. Trimming took off 3 bases at V and 4 bases at J, with 7 bases between the two ends. The germline V gene has CDR1 LNHDA and CDR2 SQIVND (reference sequence). There are 13 residues in the CDR3. The CDR3 coding sequence is TGTGCCAGTAGTATGTCGGGGAATCAGCCCCAGCATTTT. Its protein product is CASSMSGNQPQHF.